The 22 T cell receptor beta chains in this list originate from one sample, sequenced in a study of blood T cells in healthy people across ages. Together with a sample-barcoded 5' primer, a J-beta primer mix was included in a second PCR lasting about 6 to 12 cycles. TCRdb re-analysed the 5' RACE reads in MiXCR, keeping a single row per CDR3 protein. The top ten hold about 23% of the sample, which has around 1,800,000 distinct CDR3 sequences, approximately 40% seen once. Specimen: blood. These receptors originate from a human donor in good health.

This clonotype was found a few times. The rearrangement uses TRBV6-5 and TRBJ1-1; D might be TRBD1 (6 bases). V lost 1 base, J lost 7 bases, and 13 bases lay in between. The CDR3 is 14 residues long. Germline V CDR1 and CDR2: MNHEY, SVGAGI. CDR3 nucleotide sequence: TGTGCCAGCAGTTACTGGTCAGGGGAAGATGAAGCTTTCTTT. Translated: CASSYWSGEDEAFF.

V gene TRBV28 combines with J gene TRBJ2-7; 9 bases map to TRBD1. Trimming cost V 6 bases and J 5 bases; bases outside gene matches: 5. The CDR3 runs 13 residues. Germline V gene lookup returns CDR1 MDHEN and CDR2 SYDVKM. The CDR3 DNA reads as TGTGCCAGCAGGACACAGGGGGCAAACGAGCAGTACTTC. The encoded protein is CASRTQGANEQYF.

J is TRBJ1-5 and V is TRBV6-2 or TRBV6-3, with D unresolved. This CDR3 is 15 amino acids long. V lost 5 bases to trimming and J lost 6 bases, with 17 bases between them. Per the germline V gene, CDR1 is MNHEY and CDR2 is SVGEGT. The CDR3 loop is CASSLPIWGGQPQHF. The CDR3 DNA follows: TGTGCCAGCAGTCTCCCAATTTGGGGTGGTCAGCCCCAGCATTTT.

This chain connects TRBV12-3 or TRBV12-4 to TRBJ1-3; weak D call: TRBD1 (6 bases). V lost 7 bases, J lost 1 base, and 11 bases lay in between. The CDR3 length is 14 residues. Written as DNA, the CDR3 is TGTGCCAGCATCGAGGGGGAATCTGGAAACACCATATATTTT. Residues: CASIEGESGNTIYF.

There are a few counts of this clonotype. CDR3 coding DNA: TGTGCCAGCAGCAAAGAGTCCTCCTACGAGCAGTACTTC. It specifies CASSKESSYEQYF. This chain connects TRBV21-1 to TRBJ2-5; TRBD2, the table's D call, lacks a check against the DNA. Gene TRBJ2-7 matches the end of the DNA better, so the J call may be wrong. TRBV21-1 is shown as a pseudogene. This CDR3 is 13 amino acids long.

On this clonotype: The junction shows a germline mismatch at one end, possibly a read error. V and J are TRBV7-6 and TRBJ2-1, with TRBD2 identical over 12 bases. Per germline, CDR1 SGHVS and CDR2 FNYEAQ. This CDR3 contains 16 residues. The CDR3 sequence is CANSLVSTSGGNEQFF. In DNA, the CDR3 is TGTGCCAACAGCTTAGTGAGCACTAGCGGGGGGAATGAGCAGTTCTTC.

This clonotype was counted many times. CDR3 amino acids: CASSQAAEAFF. The DNA of the CDR3 is TGTGCCAGCAGTCAGGCGGCTGAAGCTTTCTTT. This rearrangement joins TRBV3-1 to TRBJ1-1; D is uncertain. Trimming pared 6 bases from V and 6 bases from J, leaving 8 bases between. From germline, CDR1 is LGHDT and CDR2 YNNKEL (reference sequence). The CDR3 runs 11 residues.

In this sample, this clonotype turned up once. The rearrangement links TRBV3-1 to TRBJ2-4, with 13 bases aligning to TRBD2. The J call may not be correct, given that the DNA end is closer to TRBJ2-7. The CDR3 runs to 17 residues. Per germline, CDR1 LGHDT and CDR2 YNNKEL (reference sequence). The CDR3, as DNA: TGTGCCAGCAGCCAACCGGGACTAGCGGGATTCATTTACGAGCAGTACTTC. Its protein product is CASSQPGLAGFIYEQYF.

Comment on this clonotype: A much larger clone lies a single base off, so this may be a read error. The V gene is TRBV10-3, the J gene TRBJ2-5; maybe TRBD2 (5 bases). The V end was cut by 6 bases, the J end by 0 bases, with 8 bases between. The CDR3 length is 13 residues. Per germline, CDR1 ENHRY and CDR2 SYGVKD. The CDR3 DNA follows: TGTGCCATCAGATCGGGGAACCAAGAGACCCAGTACTTC. Its translation is CAIRSGNQETQYF.

V is TRBV4-1 and J is TRBJ1-2; D is possibly TRBD1 (6 bases). Trimming left V 1 base short and J 4 bases short, with 10 bases between. This CDR3 is built from 14 residues. Germline assignment: CDR1 MGHRA and CDR2 YSYEKL. The DNA for the CDR3 is TGCGCCAGCAGCCAAGGGGGGCTCGGCTATGGCTACACCTTC. Translating it yields CASSQGGLGYGYTF.

The chain uses TRBV15 and TRBJ2-3; no definite D call. Per germline, CDR1 LNHNV and CDR2 YYDKDF (reference sequence). There are 15 residues in the CDR3. V was clipped by 5 bases and J by 5 bases, with 17 bases between them. The CDR3: CATSFSPSLGDTQYF. The CDR3 nucleotides are TGTGCCACCAGCTTCTCTCCTTCGCTGGGAGATACGCAGTATTTT. The whole variable domain, filled in from reference TRBV15 and TRBJ2-3, reads DAMVIQNPRYQVTQFGKPVTLSCSQTLNHNVMYWYQQKSSQAPKLLFHYYDKDFNNEADTPDNFQSRRPNTSFCFLDIRSPGLGDTAMYLCATSFSPSLGDTQYFGPGTRLTVL.

This clonotype came up many times. The chain joins TRBV7-8 to TRBJ2-5; 10 nucleotides match TRBD2. The CDR3 is 19 residues long. Unmatched junction bases numbered 15, after V lost 1 base and J lost 4 bases. The V gene's germline CDR1 is SGHVS and CDR2 FQNEAQ. CDR3 DNA: TGTGCCAGCAGCTTAGTTCTAGCGGGGGCTGCTGATTGGCGAGAGACCCAGTACTTC. Translated, it gives CASSLVLAGAADWRETQYF.

This chain joins TRBV30 and TRBJ2-5; 7 bases are a match to TRBD1. Trimming cost V 5 bases and J 11 bases; bases outside gene matches: 14. This CDR3 is 13 amino acids long. Germline V gene sequence: CDR1 GTSNPN, CDR2 SVGIG (reference sequence). CDR3 DNA: TGTGCCTGGGCGAACCGACAGGGTGAAGAGCAGTACTTC. Its protein is CAWANRQGEEQYF.

This chain connects TRBV11-2 to TRBJ2-3; 9 bases agree with TRBD2. Germline V gene lookup returns CDR1 SGHAT and CDR2 FQNNGV. Trimming took 5 bases from V and 3 from J; bases not matched to a gene: 15. This CDR3 comprises 18 residues. The CDR3 loop is CASSGGELAGYFTDTQYF. In nucleotides, the CDR3 is TGTGCCAGCAGCGGGGGGGAACTAGCGGGCTACTTTACAGATACGCAGTATTTT.

This chain uses TRBV7-2 with TRBJ1-3; 7 nucleotides match TRBD1. The CDR3 runs to 15 residues. CDR1 is SGHTA, CDR2 FQGNSA, per germline. J gave up 3 bases and V 5 bases, and 7 bases lay outside the gene matches. The CDR3 loop reads CASSPIQGGGNTIYF. DNA for the CDR3: TGTGCCAGCAGCCCCATCCAGGGGGGTGGAAACACCATATATTTT.

On this clonotype itself: A single base separates this from a much larger clone, so it may be a read error. This rearrangement joins TRBV20-1 to TRBJ1-2; no clear D. Germline CDR1 DFQATT, CDR2 SNEGSKA (reference sequence). Trimming stripped 3 bases from V and 2 bases from J, with 10 bases between. The CDR3 loop spans 13 amino acids. CDR3 sequence reads: CSASVRANYGYTF. DNA for the CDR3: TGCAGTGCTAGTGTTCGAGCCAACTATGGCTACACCTTC.

This rearrangement joins TRBV6-5 to TRBJ2-1, with a weak D call TRBD2 (6 bases). The V and J ends lost 2 bases and 9 bases respectively, with 14 bases between them. Per the germline V gene, CDR1 is MNHEY and CDR2 is SVGAGI. The CDR3 runs to 14 residues. The CDR3 coding sequence is TGTGCCAGCAGTTACCAGGCGGGATGGGGTGAGCAGTTCTTC. Translated, it gives CASSYQAGWGEQFF.

The chain has TRBV6-5 and TRBJ2-7; D might be TRBD2 (6 bases). The CDR3 totals 15 residues. V shed 2 bases and J shed 2 bases, with 13 bases lying between them. Per germline, CDR1 MNHEY and CDR2 SVGAGI. CDR3 nucleotide sequence: TGTGCCAGCAGTTACGGGACTCCGACAGCCTACGAGCAGTACTTC. Residues: CASSYGTPTAYEQYF.

This chain connects TRBV5-5 to TRBJ2-3; 7 bases map to TRBD1. Germline V gives CDR1 SGHKS, CDR2 YYEKEE (reference sequence). The ends lost 2 bases at V and 1 base at J; junction bases unmatched: 7. The CDR3 sequence is 16 residues long. For the CDR3, the DNA is TGTGCCAGCAGCTTAGACAGGGTGACTGGCACAGATACGCAGTATTTT. Encoded protein: CASSLDRVTGTDTQYF.

This chain uses TRBV19 with TRBJ1-2, with D possibly being TRBD1 (5 bases). Germline V gives CDR1 LNHDA, CDR2 SQIVND (reference sequence). V lost 5 bases, J lost 2 bases, and 21 bases lay in between. There are 17 residues in the CDR3. In nucleotides, the CDR3 is TGTGCCAGTAGTCCCTGGGGGGTTCCTTTTATGAACTATGGCTACACCTTC. Encoded protein: CASSPWGVPFMNYGYTF.

V gene TRBV5-6 combines with J gene TRBJ2-1; TRBD2 matches 12 bases. Unmatched junction bases numbered 10, after V lost 4 bases and J lost 8 bases. CDR3 length: 16 residues. CDR1 SGHDT and CDR2 YYEEEE come from the germline V gene. DNA of the CDR3: TGTGCCAGCAGCCCGACTAGCGGGGGACCTTTTGATGAGCAGTTCTTC. It is translated as CASSPTSGGPFDEQFF.

A note on this clonotype: The junction departs from the called germline gene at one end, perhaps through a read error. The chain couples TRBV11-3 to TRBJ2-1, with unresolved D. Germline values: CDR1 SGHNT, CDR2 YENEEA. The length of the CDR3 is 15 residues. CDR3 nucleotide sequence: TGTGCCAGCAGCTTCTTTAGAGACCGCAACAATGAGCGGTTCTTC. The encoded protein is CASSFFRDRNNERFF.